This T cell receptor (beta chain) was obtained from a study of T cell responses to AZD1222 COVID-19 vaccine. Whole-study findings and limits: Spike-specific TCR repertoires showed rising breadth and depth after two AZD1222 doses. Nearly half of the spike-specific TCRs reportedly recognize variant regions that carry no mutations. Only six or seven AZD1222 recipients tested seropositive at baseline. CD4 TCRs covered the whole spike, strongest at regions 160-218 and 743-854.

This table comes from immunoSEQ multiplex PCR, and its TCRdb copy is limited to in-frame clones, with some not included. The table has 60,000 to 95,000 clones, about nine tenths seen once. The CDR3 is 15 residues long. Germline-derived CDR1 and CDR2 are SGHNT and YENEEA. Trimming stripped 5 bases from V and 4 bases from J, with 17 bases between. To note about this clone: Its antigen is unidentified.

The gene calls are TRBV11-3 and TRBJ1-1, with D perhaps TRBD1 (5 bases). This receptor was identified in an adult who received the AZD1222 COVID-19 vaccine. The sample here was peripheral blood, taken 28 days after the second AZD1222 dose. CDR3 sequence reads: CASSIGGGGTTEAFF. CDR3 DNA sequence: TGTGCCAGCAGCATCGGAGGTGGGGGGACCACTGAAGCTTTCTTT.